This T cell receptor (beta chain) was identified in a study of OX40 agonist ivuxolimab in advanced cancers. At the level of the study: Ivuxolimab, an agonist antibody against OX40 (CD134), was given to patients.

The CDR3 totals 12 residues. Germline-derived CDR1 and CDR2 are SGHDT and YYEEEE. V lost 2 bases, J lost 6 bases, and 6 bases lay in between. Method: immunoSEQ multiplex PCR; TCRdb's copy keeps in-frame clones and lacks some. The sample has around 70,000 clones; around 88% are singletons. The sequenced sample was CD4+ or CD8+ T cells sorted from blood, obtained in a trial of the OX40 agonist ivuxolimab. This sequence was found in an adult with an advanced solid tumor such as melanoma, head and neck, liver or kidney cancer. The rearrangement uses TRBV5-6 and TRBJ2-1, with D unresolved. CDR3: CASSFGSNEQFF. CDR3 nucleotide sequence: TGTGCCAGCAGCTTCGGGTCCAATGAGCAGTTCTTC.